The 24 T cell receptor beta chains listed next were all sequenced from one sample in a study of T cell changes during pregnancy in multiple sclerosis. Some clones are missing from TCRdb's copy, which holds only in-frame ones; the method was immunoSEQ multiplex PCR. In the table there are fewer than 50,000 clones, almost 95% of which are singletons. Sequencing was performed on CD8+ T cells from peripheral blood mononuclear cells, taken in the first trimester of pregnancy. The receptors come from a female donor with multiple sclerosis, enrolled in a pregnancy study.

The rearrangement links TRBV9 to TRBJ2-1; 8 bases line up with TRBD2. The CDR3 contains 17 residues. Germline lookup yields CDR1 SGDLS and CDR2 YYNGEE. V trimming: 8 bases; J trimming: 8 bases; junction bases outside the gene matches: 21. In nucleotides, the CDR3 is TGTGCCAGTCTGCCGGGGGGCGGGAGGACCAAGTCGGATGAGCAGTTCTTC. Translated, it gives CASLPGGGRTKSDEQFF.

The CDR3 protein is CASRSDSYNEQFF. The CDR3 bases are TGTGCCAGCAGATCCGACAGTTACAATGAGCAGTTCTTC. This rearrangement joins TRBV5-4 to TRBJ2-1; D is possibly TRBD1 (5 bases). CDR1 and CDR2 from the germline V gene are SGHNT and YYREEE (reference sequence). CDR3 length equals 13 residues. Deletions cut 5 bases from V and 4 bases from J, with 10 bases between.

The rearrangement links TRBV14 to TRBJ2-7, with 8 positions matching TRBD1. CDR3 length: 13 amino acids. V was pared by 9 bases and J by 4 bases, with 8 bases of the junction left unmatched. Germline V gene lookup returns CDR1 SGHDN and CDR2 FVKESK. The CDR3 region has the DNA TGTGCCAGTTCCGGGACAGGAGAATACGAGCAGTACTTC. This encodes CASSGTGEYEQYF.

The rearrangement uses TRBV27 and TRBJ1-6; possible D gene TRBD1, 5 bases. Germline CDR1 MNHEY, CDR2 SMNVEV (reference sequence). The CDR3 spans 14 residues. The V and J ends lost 4 bases and 13 bases respectively, with 17 bases between them. In nucleotides, the CDR3 is TGTGCCAGCAGTTCCAGGGATCGGGCGGCGCCCCTCCACTTT. Amino acids: CASSSRDRAAPLHF.

V is TRBV29-1 and J is TRBJ1-4; 7 bases are a match to TRBD1. V shed 7 bases, J shed 4 bases, and the junction held 9 bases outside the gene matches. Germline V gives CDR1 SQVTM, CDR2 ANQGSEA. CDR3 length: 14 residues. CDR3 nucleotides: TGCAGCGCATTAACCGGACAGGTTAATGAAAAACTGTTTTTT. It encodes CSALTGQVNEKLFF.

This chain connects TRBV5-1 to TRBJ2-2; D perhaps matches TRBD1 (5 bases). CDR1 and CDR2 (germline): SGHRS, YFSETQ. Trimming pared 4 bases from V and 1 base from J, leaving 14 bases between. The CDR3 runs 16 residues. The chain's CDR3 is CASSLGRQGNTGELFF. In nucleotides, the CDR3 is TGCGCCAGCAGCCTGGGTCGGCAGGGGAACACCGGGGAGCTGTTTTTT.

CDR3 region: CVRSSGTGFRETQYF. CDR3 sequence (DNA): TGTGTCAGAAGCTCCGGGACAGGGTTTCGAGAGACCCAGTACTTC. The chain employs TRBV7-5 and TRBJ2-5; TRBD1 was called by the table and not checked on the DNA. TRBV7-5 is described as a pseudogene. CDR3 length: 15 amino acids.

V gene TRBV28 combines with J gene TRBJ1-1; D uncertain. The length of the CDR3 is 12 residues. Germline-derived CDR1 and CDR2 are MDHEN and SYDVKM. V was shortened by 5 bases and J by 5 bases, with 9 bases between the two germline ends. CDR3 nucleotides: TGTGCCAGCAGTAGAGGGAAGACTGAAGCTTTCTTT. Translating gives CASSRGKTEAFF.

The sample holds one count of this clone. This chain uses TRBV11-2 with TRBJ1-3; 9 positions match TRBD1. After removal of 5 bases from V and 1 base from J, the junction contained 6 bases not matched to a gene. The CDR3 has 16 amino acids. CDR1 is SGHAT, CDR2 FQNNGV, per germline. This chain's CDR3 is CASSDRDRASGNTIYF. CDR3 sequence (DNA): TGTGCCAGCAGCGACCGGGACAGGGCTTCTGGAAACACCATATATTTT.

The chain has TRBV4-1 and TRBJ2-7; unclear D gene. This CDR3 has 15 amino acids. V was cut by 4 bases and J by 3 bases, with 16 bases left in between. Germline CDR1 MGHRA, CDR2 YSYEKL. The DNA of the CDR3 is TGCGCCAGCAGCCCACGGTTTATGGCTAGCTACGAGCAGTACTTC. Its translation: CASSPRFMASYEQYF.

This clone is a singleton in its sample. This chain links TRBV5-8 with TRBJ2-7; D might be TRBD2 (6 bases). V lost 2 bases, J lost 5 bases, and 20 bases lay in between. The CDR3 is made up of 16 amino acids. CDR1 is SGHTS and CDR2 is YDEGEE in the germline V gene. The CDR3 spells CASSFGGGKGRHEQYF. The CDR3 DNA is TGTGCCAGCAGCTTCGGTGGGGGGAAGGGAAGACACGAGCAGTACTTC.

The CDR3 DNA reads as TGTGCCAGCAGCGAATGGACTAGCGGGGGAACAGATACGCAGTATTTT. It codes for CASSEWTSGGTDTQYF. The chain uses TRBV5-4 and TRBJ2-3, with TRBD2 identical over 13 bases. This CDR3 has 16 amino acids. In germline, CDR1 is SGHNT, CDR2 YYREEE (reference sequence). V dropped 4 bases and J dropped 3; count of bases not matched to a gene: 5.

This clone was observed a few times. The CDR3 DNA reads as TGTGCCAGCAGCTTAGAGGGCAGGGTAGCTTTCTTT. Its protein product is CASSLEGRVAFF. The chain has TRBV11-2 and TRBJ1-1, with D tentatively TRBD1 (5 bases). The CDR3 contains 12 residues. Per the germline V gene, CDR1 is SGHAT and CDR2 is FQNNGV. V lost 0 bases and J 10 bases, leaving 9 bases between the germline ends.

This clone was recorded only once. This chain links TRBV5-1 with TRBJ2-3, with TRBD1 as a possible D gene (5 bases). The germline V gene encodes CDR1 SGHRS and CDR2 YFSETQ. The CDR3 consists of 15 residues. The ends were cut back, 4 bases at V and 5 bases at J, with 17 bases in the middle. The CDR3 coding sequence is TGCGCCAGCAGCGCGGACACCTCCCCCGGAGATACGCAGTATTTT. It codes for CASSADTSPGDTQYF.

This chain links TRBV19 with TRBJ2-1; 9 bases are a match to TRBD1. The CDR3 contains 17 residues. Germline values: CDR1 LNHDA, CDR2 SQIVND (reference sequence). J gave up 7 bases and V 10 bases, and 20 bases lay outside the gene matches. The CDR3 sequence is CATSLAGPGQGWNEQFF. The CDR3 nucleotides are TGTGCCACATCCCTCGCGGGTCCGGGACAGGGTTGGAATGAGCAGTTCTTC.

The rearrangement joins TRBV29-1 to TRBJ2-2, with TRBD1 matching 7 bases. CDR1 and CDR2 (germline): SQVTM, ANQGSEA. This CDR3 has 14 residues. After removal of 5 bases from V and 5 bases from J, the junction contained 8 bases not matched to a gene. For the CDR3, the DNA is TGCAGCGTTACCGACAGGGCGGGTACCGGGGAGCTGTTTTTT. Translating it yields CSVTDRAGTGELFF.

The chain joins TRBV4-1 to TRBJ2-5; tentatively, D is TRBD2 (6 bases). V was trimmed by 1 base and J by 5 bases, leaving 14 bases between them. The CDR3 extends over 15 amino acids. The germline V gene encodes CDR1 MGHRA and CDR2 YSYEKL. CDR3 loop: CASSQVEGMWETQYF. CDR3 nucleotides: TGCGCCAGCAGCCAAGTGGAGGGAATGTGGGAGACCCAGTACTTC.

This sequence joins TRBV6-1 and TRBJ1-5, with 7 nucleotides matching TRBD1. CDR1 MNHNS and CDR2 SASEGT come from the germline V gene. J gave up 7 bases and V 2 bases, and 8 bases lay outside the gene matches. This CDR3 contains 15 residues. Here the CDR3 DNA reads TGTGCCAGCAGTGAACGGACAGGAGGTGGGCAGCCCCAGCATTTT. It codes for CASSERTGGGQPQHF.

The chain has TRBV7-8 and TRBJ2-3, with 9 bases aligning to TRBD1. The junction had 10 bases not matched to a gene; V was cut back by 6 bases and J by 3 bases. Germline V lookup: CDR1 SGHVS, CDR2 FQNEAQ. The CDR3 has 16 residues. The CDR3, as DNA: TGTGCCAGCAGGCGGTCCGGGACAGGGATTACAGATACGCAGTATTTT. Translating it yields CASRRSGTGITDTQYF.

The chain recombines TRBV7-8 with TRBJ2-7, with 7 bases that match TRBD1. CDR3 length equals 14 residues. Per germline, CDR1 SGHVS and CDR2 FQNEAQ. V dropped 5 bases and J dropped 1; count of bases not matched to a gene: 5. In DNA form, the CDR3 reads TGTGCCAGCAGCGTGGGACAGCCGTCCTACGAGCAGTACTTC. This codes for CASSVGQPSYEQYF.

This clone came up once. V usage is TRBV7-9 and J usage is TRBJ2-1; D gene unclear. This CDR3 spans 16 amino acids. Germline V gene data show CDR1 as SEHNR and CDR2 as FQNEAQ (reference sequence). V lost 1 base to trimming and J lost 0 bases, with 10 bases between them. CDR3 amino acids: CASSLVSGSSYNEQFF. The CDR3 bases are TGTGCCAGCAGCTTAGTCTCAGGTAGCTCCTACAATGAGCAGTTCTTC.

V gene TRBV27 combines with J gene TRBJ2-7; TRBD1 matches at 11 bases. The germline gives CDR1 MNHEY, CDR2 SMNVEV (reference sequence). This CDR3 contains 16 residues. V lost 6 bases and J lost 7; bases outside the gene matches: 14. The CDR3 spells CASSPIRGQGAWEQYF. In DNA, the CDR3 is TGTGCCAGCAGCCCAATCCGCGGACAGGGGGCGTGGGAGCAGTACTTC.

This clone was detected only a few times. The chain has TRBV5-1 and TRBJ2-1; the match to TRBD1 covers 9 bases. The J segment lost 5 bases and the V segment lost 3 bases, leaving 3 bases of the junction unmatched. The CDR3 is 14 residues long. Germline CDR1 and CDR2: SGHRS and YFSETQ. The CDR3 sequence is CASSWTGADNEQFF. In DNA form, the CDR3 reads TGCGCCAGCAGCTGGACAGGGGCCGACAATGAGCAGTTCTTC.

This chain connects TRBV6-6 to TRBJ1-1; D possibly corresponds to TRBD1 (6 bases). V was trimmed by 7 bases and J by 0 bases, leaving 12 bases between them. The CDR3 is 14 residues long. In germline, CDR1 is MNHNY, CDR2 SVGAGI (reference sequence). The CDR3 DNA is TGTGCCAGCACCTCGACAGGTCTGAACACTGAAGCTTTCTTT. Protein product: CASTSTGLNTEAFF.